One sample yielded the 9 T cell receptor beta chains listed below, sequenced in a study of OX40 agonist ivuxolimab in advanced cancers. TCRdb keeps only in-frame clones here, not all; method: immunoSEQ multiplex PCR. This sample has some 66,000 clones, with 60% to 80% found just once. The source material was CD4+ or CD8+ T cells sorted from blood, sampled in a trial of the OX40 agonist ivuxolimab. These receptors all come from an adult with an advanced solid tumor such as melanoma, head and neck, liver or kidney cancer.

Here the CDR3 DNA reads TGTGCCAGCAGTTACCCACAGGGAAACACCGGGGAGCTGTTTTTT. Amino acid sequence: CASSYPQGNTGELFF. This rearrangement joins TRBV28 to TRBJ2-2; D is perhaps TRBD1 (6 bases). Germline V lookup: CDR1 MDHEN, CDR2 SYDVKM. The CDR3 is 15 residues long. Trimming shortened V by 4 bases and J by 2 bases, and 11 bases separated the two germline ends.

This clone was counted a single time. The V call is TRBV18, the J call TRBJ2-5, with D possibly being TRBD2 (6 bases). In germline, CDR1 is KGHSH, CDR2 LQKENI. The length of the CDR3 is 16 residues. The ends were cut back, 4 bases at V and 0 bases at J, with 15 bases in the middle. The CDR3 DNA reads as TGTGCCAGCTCACAGGCGGCTAGACTAGACCAAGAGACCCAGTACTTC. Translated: CASSQAARLDQETQYF.

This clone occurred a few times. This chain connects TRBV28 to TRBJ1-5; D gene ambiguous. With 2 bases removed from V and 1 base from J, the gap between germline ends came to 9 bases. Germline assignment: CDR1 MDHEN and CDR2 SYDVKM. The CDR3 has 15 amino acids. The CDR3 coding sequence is TGTGCCAGCAGTTTAGGGAAGAGGAGCAATCAGCCCCAGCATTTT. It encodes CASSLGKRSNQPQHF.

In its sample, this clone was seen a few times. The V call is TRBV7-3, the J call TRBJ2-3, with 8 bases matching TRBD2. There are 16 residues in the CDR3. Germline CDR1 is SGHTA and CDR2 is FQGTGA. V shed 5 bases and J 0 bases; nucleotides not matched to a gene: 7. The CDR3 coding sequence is TGTGCCAGCAGCCCCGACAGCGGGGGTAGCACAGATACGCAGTATTTT. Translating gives CASSPDSGGSTDTQYF.

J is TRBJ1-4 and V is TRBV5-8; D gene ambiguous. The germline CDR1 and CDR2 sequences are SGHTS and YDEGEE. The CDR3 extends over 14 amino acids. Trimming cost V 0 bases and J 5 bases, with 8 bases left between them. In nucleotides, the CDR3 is TGTGCCAGCAGCTTGGGAAGGTGGAATGAAAAACTGTTTTTT. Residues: CASSLGRWNEKLFF.

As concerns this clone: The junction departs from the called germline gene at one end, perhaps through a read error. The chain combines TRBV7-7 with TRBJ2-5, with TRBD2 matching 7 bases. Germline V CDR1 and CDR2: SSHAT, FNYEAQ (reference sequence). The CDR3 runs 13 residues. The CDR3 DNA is TGTGCTAGCAGCTTCGGGAGGTTAGAGACCCAGTACTTC. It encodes CASSFGRLETQYF.

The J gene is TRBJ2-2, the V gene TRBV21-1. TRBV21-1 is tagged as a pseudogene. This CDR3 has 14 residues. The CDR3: CASSLRGRTGELFF. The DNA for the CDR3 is TGTGCCAGCAGCTTACGGGGCCGCACCGGGGAGCTGTTTTTT.

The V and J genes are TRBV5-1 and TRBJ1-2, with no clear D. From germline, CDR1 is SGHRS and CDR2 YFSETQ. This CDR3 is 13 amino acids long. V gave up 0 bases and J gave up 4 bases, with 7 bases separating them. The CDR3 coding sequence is TGCGCCAGCAGCTTGGCCAATGGCTATGGCTACACCTTC. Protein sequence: CASSLANGYGYTF.

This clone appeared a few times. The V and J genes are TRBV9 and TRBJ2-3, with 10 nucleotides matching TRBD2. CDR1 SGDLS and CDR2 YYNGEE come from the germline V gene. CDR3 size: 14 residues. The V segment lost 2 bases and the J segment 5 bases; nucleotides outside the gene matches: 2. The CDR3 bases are TGTGCCAGCAGCGTCAGGACTAGCGGAGATACGCAGTATTTT. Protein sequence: CASSVRTSGDTQYF. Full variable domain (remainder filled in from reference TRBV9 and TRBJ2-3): DSGVTQTPKHLITATGQRVTLRCSPRSGDLSVYWYQQSLDQGLQFLIQYYNGEERAKGNILERFSAQQFPDLHSELNLSSLELGDSALYFCASSVRTSGDTQYFGPGTRLTVL.